This T cell receptor beta chain derives from a study of T cell clusters in autoimmune cytopenias. TRB rearrangements were amplified by touch-down multiplex PCR with mixed TRB-A/B primers. TCRdb reprocessed the multiplex PCR reads and reports one entry per CDR3 protein, with no DNA. This sample's table reports approximately 2,100 distinct CDR3 sequences. CDR1 and CDR2 from the germline V gene are MNHEY and SVGAGI. This CDR3 region has 16 residues. Regarding this clonotype: What it binds is not known.

About 39,000 genome equivalents of blood DNA were amplified for TRB. Study-wide results and limits: Compared with active autoimmune hepatitis patients, healthy donors showed 2.5 to 3-fold more exclusive TRB clusters. TRB repertoire shifts in secondary cytopenia and chronic lymphocytic leukemia mostly reflected lymphoma, not autoimmunity.

These sequences were also reported in another study, on T cell repertoires in aging, cancer and after chemotherapy. As reported in that work: About 8.9 million TCR reads made up the full dataset. Rebound thymic output was suggested by rising median generation probability during chemotherapy in each cancer cohort.

Sequenced: peripheral blood. The chain employs TRBV6-5 and TRBJ2-6. The clonotype comes from a human donor in good health. The CDR3 protein is CASSYKDSSGANVLTF.